The 10 T cell receptor beta chains presented below share a single source sample, sequenced in a study of Graves' ophthalmopathy and Graves' hyperthyroidism (dated by TCRdb to 2016 to 2019). The instrument was an Illumina HiSeq 2000. TCR beta CDR3 regions were amplified from RNA transcripts for repertoire sequencing. HTBI primers and the Qiagen OneStep RT-PCR kit were used in a first-round RT-PCR, which was followed by a second-round multiplex PCR, size selection and purification. TCRdb applied fastp at Q25 and MiXCR to the public reads, then kept only in-frame beta chains. Each CDR3 protein gets just one entry, which takes the most common genes and DNA from the rows behind it. Counted in this sample were more than 150,000 distinct CDR3 sequences; less than 45% of them appeared once. Roughly 5.2% of the sample belongs to the ten largest clones. Sequences were obtained from peripheral blood. Receptor source: a woman in her 40s with Graves' ophthalmopathy. Donor details come from another sample of the same person, matched by shared clones.

This clonotype was recorded at least ten times. CDR3 DNA: TGTGCCAGCTCACCACGACAGGGGGTCTACGAGCAGTACTTC. The encoded protein is CASSPRQGVYEQYF. The chain combines TRBV18 with TRBJ2-7; TRBD1 aligns across 9 bases. Per the germline V gene, CDR1 is KGHSH and CDR2 is LQKENI. With V trimmed by 1 base and J by 3 bases, 1 base remained unmatched. The CDR3 is 14 amino acids.

This rearrangement joins TRBV28 to TRBJ1-2; 7 bases agree with TRBD1. V trimming: 8 bases; J trimming: 5 bases; junction bases outside the gene matches: 8. The CDR3 has 13 amino acids. CDR1 and CDR2 from the germline V gene are MDHEN and SYDVKM. CDR3 in DNA: TGTGCCAGCCGACTAGCGACAGGGTATGGCTACACCTTC. Translating it yields CASRLATGYGYTF.

The chain carries TRBV27 and TRBJ2-7; 7 bases are a match to TRBD1. The CDR3 spans 16 residues. V gave up 4 bases and J gave up 4 bases; unmatched junction bases: 13. Germline CDR1 reads MNHEY; CDR2 reads SMNVEV (reference sequence). The CDR3 reads CASSSPTGEGSYEQYF. The CDR3, as DNA: TGTGCCAGCAGTTCGCCTACAGGGGAAGGGTCTTACGAGCAGTACTTC.

This clonotype was counted many times. The chain is built from TRBV4-3 and TRBJ2-5; D ambiguous. The CDR3 covers 15 residues. The V gene's germline CDR1 is LGHNA and CDR2 YSLEER. V lost 1 base and J 2 bases, leaving 11 bases between the germline ends. In DNA form, the CDR3 reads TGCGCCAGCAGCCAAGTTGAGGCGGCACAAGAGACCCAGTACTTC. It translates to CASSQVEAAQETQYF.

This clonotype was detected many times. This sequence joins TRBV28 and TRBJ2-2; TRBD1 aligns across 9 bases. Per the germline V gene, CDR1 is MDHEN and CDR2 is SYDVKM. The CDR3 runs to 16 residues. With V trimmed by 3 bases and J by 7 bases, 9 bases remained unmatched. CDR3 DNA sequence: TGTGCCAGCAGTTTGAACCGGGACAGGGTTTTCGGGGAGCTGTTTTTT. Amino acid sequence: CASSLNRDRVFGELFF.

This clonotype came up many times. The rearrangement uses TRBV3-1 and TRBJ1-1, with D hard to call. Trimming removed 1 base at V and 4 bases at J, with 13 bases between. The germline gives CDR1 LGHDT, CDR2 YNNKEL (reference sequence). This CDR3 is built from 15 residues. CDR3 protein: CASSQAVVSGTEAFF. In nucleotides, the CDR3 is TGTGCCAGCAGCCAAGCGGTGGTGTCTGGCACTGAAGCTTTCTTT.

This clonotype occurred many times. The V and J genes are TRBV12-3 or TRBV12-4 and TRBJ2-7, with D uncertain. Trimming removed 5 bases from V and 1 base from J, with 6 bases in between. The CDR3 sequence is 12 residues long. The CDR3 protein is CASSAGSYEQYF. CDR3 nucleotides: TGTGCCAGCAGTGCCGGGTCCTACGAGCAGTACTTC.

J is TRBJ1-6 and V is TRBV7-9, with D unclear. The germline gives CDR1 SEHNR, CDR2 FQNEAQ (reference sequence). The CDR3 has 12 amino acids. Deletions cut 3 bases from V and 9 bases from J, with 6 bases between. The CDR3 loop is CASSLGFSPLHF. CDR3 in DNA: TGTGCCAGCAGCTTGGGGTTTTCACCCCTCCACTTT.

This clonotype was observed many times. The junction departs from the called germline gene at one end, perhaps through a read error. The V and J genes are TRBV6-1 and TRBJ1-1, with TRBD1 as a possible D gene (6 bases). Germline CDR1 reads MNHNS; CDR2 reads SASEGT. This CDR3 region has 14 residues. CDR3 region: CACRRQVFGAEAFF. The CDR3 bases are TGTGCCTGCAGACGACAGGTTTTTGGCGCTGAAGCTTTCTTT.

The sample holds many counts of this clonotype. This chain uses TRBV6-2 or TRBV6-3 with TRBJ1-5, with 8 bases matching TRBD1. The germline gives CDR1 MNHEY, CDR2 SVGEGT. The CDR3 length is 15 residues. The junction had 8 bases not matched to a gene; V was cut back by 7 bases and J by 3 bases. The CDR3 DNA is TGTGCCAGCATACGACAGGGGTTAGACAATCAGCCCCAGCATTTT. Amino acids: CASIRQGLDNQPQHF.